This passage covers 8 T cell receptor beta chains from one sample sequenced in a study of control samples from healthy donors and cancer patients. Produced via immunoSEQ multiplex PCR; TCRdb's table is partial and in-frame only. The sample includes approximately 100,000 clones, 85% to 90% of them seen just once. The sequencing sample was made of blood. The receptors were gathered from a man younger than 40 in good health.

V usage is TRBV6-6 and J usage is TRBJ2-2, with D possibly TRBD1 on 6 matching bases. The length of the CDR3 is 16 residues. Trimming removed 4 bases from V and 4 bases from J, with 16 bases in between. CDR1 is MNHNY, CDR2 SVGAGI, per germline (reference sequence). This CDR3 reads CASSFYPQGSTGELFF. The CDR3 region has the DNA TGTGCCAGCAGTTTTTATCCACAGGGAAGCACCGGGGAGCTGTTTTTT.

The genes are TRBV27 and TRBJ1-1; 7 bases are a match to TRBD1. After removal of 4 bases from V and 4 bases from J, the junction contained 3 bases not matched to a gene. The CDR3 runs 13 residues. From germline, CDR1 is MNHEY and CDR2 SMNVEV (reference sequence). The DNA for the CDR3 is TGTGCCAGCAGTTCTAGGGGGCGCACTGAAGCTTTCTTT. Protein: CASSSRGRTEAFF.

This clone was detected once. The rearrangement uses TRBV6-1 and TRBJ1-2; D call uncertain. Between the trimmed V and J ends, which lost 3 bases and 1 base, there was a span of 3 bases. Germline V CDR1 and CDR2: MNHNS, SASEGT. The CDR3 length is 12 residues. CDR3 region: CASSDLNYGYTF. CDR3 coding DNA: TGTGCCAGCAGTGATCTTAACTATGGCTACACCTTC.

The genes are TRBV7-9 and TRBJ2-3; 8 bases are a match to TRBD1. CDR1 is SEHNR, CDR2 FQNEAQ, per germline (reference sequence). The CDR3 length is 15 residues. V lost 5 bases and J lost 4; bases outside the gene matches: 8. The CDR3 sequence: CASSGDRGKSDTQYF. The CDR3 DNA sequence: TGTGCCAGCAGCGGTGACAGGGGAAAATCAGATACGCAGTATTTT.

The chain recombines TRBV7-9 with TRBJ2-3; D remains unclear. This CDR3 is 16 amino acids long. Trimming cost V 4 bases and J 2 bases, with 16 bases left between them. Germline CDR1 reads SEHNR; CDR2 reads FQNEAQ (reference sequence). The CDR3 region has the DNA TGTGCCAGCAGCTCCCTTCGCCAGGTCAACACAGATACGCAGTATTTT. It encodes CASSSLRQVNTDTQYF.

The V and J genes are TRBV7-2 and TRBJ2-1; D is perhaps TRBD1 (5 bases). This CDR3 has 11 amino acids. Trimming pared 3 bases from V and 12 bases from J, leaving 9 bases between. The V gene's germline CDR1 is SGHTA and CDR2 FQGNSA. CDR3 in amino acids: CASSFRGWQFF. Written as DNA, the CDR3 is TGTGCCAGCAGCTTTAGGGGCTGGCAGTTCTTC.

This chain's CDR3 is CTHEDLRGEAFF. The CDR3 nucleotides are TGTACTCATGAAGACCTGCGGGGTGAAGCTTTCTTT. The V and J genes are TRBV30 and TRBJ1-1; D is ambiguous. CDR1 and CDR2 from the germline V gene are GTSNPN and SVGIG (reference sequence). There are 12 residues in the CDR3. Using reference TRBV30 and TRBJ1-1 for the parts outside the CDR3, the full variable domain is SQTIHQWPATLVQPVGSPLSLECTVEGTSNPNLYWYRQAAGRGLQLLFYSVGIGQISSEVPQNLSASRPQDRQFILSSKKLLLSDSGFYLCTHEDLRGEAFFGQGTRLTVV.

This CDR3 reads CASSESGRHEQYF. CDR3 in DNA: TGCGCCAGCAGTGAATCCGGGAGACACGAGCAGTACTTC. The chain carries TRBV10-1 and TRBJ2-7; a weak D match, TRBD2 (6 bases). CDR1 is WNHNN, CDR2 SYGVQD, per germline (reference sequence). Trimming left V 3 bases short and J 5 bases short, with 11 bases between. CDR3 length: 13 amino acids.